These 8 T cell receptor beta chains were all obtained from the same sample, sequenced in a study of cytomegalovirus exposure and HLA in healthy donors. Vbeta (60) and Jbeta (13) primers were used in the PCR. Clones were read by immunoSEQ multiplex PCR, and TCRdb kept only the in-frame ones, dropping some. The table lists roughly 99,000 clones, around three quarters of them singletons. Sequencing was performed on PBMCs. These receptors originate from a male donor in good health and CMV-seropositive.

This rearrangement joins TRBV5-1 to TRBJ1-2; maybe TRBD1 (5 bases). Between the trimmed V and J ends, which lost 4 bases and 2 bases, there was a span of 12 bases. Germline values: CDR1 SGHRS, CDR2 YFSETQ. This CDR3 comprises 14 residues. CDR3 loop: CASSQMDTNYGYTF. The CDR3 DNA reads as TGCGCCAGCAGCCAAATGGACACGAACTATGGCTACACCTTC.

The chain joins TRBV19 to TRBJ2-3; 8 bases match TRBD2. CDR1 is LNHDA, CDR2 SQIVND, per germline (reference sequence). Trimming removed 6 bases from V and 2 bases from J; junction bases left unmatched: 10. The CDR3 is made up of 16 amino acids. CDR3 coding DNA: TGTGCCAGTAGCCCGGGACTAGTGGGCTTCACAGATACGCAGTATTTT. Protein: CASSPGLVGFTDTQYF.

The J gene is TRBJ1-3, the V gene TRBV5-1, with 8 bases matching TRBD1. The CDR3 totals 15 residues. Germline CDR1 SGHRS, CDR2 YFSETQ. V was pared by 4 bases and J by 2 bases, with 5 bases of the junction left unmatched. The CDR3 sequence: CASSPTGATGNTIYF. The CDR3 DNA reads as TGCGCCAGCAGCCCGACAGGGGCAACTGGAAACACCATATATTTT.

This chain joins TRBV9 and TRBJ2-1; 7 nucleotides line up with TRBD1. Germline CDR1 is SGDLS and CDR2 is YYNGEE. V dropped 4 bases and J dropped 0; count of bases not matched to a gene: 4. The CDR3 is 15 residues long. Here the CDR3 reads CASSLDRSSYNEQFF. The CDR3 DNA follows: TGTGCCAGCAGCTTGGACAGGAGCTCCTACAATGAGCAGTTCTTC. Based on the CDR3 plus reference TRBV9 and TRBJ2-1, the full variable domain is DSGVTQTPKHLITATGQRVTLRCSPRSGDLSVYWYQQSLDQGLQFLIQYYNGEERAKGNILERFSAQQFPDLHSELNLSSLELGDSALYFCASSLDRSSYNEQFFGPGTRLTVL.

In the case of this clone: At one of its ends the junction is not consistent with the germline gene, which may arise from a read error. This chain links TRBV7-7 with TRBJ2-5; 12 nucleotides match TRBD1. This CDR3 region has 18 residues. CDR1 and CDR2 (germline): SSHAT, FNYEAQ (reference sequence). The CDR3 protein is CASSLKSSGTGGTQTQYF. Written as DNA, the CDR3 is TGTGCTAGCAGCCTTAAGTCCTCCGGGACAGGGGGCACACAGACCCAGTACTTC.

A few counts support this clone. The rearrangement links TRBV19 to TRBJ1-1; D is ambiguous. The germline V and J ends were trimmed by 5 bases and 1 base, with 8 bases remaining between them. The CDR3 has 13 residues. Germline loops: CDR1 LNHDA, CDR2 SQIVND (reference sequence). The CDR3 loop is CASSEARNTEAFF. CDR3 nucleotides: TGTGCCAGTAGTGAGGCAAGGAACACTGAAGCTTTCTTT.

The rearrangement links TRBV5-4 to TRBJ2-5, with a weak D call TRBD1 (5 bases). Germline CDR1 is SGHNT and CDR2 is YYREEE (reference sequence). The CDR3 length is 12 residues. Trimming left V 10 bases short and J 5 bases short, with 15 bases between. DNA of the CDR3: TGTGCCTCCAGAAGGGGCCGGGAGACCCAGTACTTC. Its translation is CASRRGRETQYF.

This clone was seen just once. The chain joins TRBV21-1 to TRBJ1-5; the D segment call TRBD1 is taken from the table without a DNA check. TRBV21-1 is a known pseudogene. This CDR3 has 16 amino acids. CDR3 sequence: CASSKALGRLNQPQHF. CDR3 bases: TGTGCCAGCAGCAAAGCGCTGGGCAGGCTTAATCAGCCCCAGCATTTT.